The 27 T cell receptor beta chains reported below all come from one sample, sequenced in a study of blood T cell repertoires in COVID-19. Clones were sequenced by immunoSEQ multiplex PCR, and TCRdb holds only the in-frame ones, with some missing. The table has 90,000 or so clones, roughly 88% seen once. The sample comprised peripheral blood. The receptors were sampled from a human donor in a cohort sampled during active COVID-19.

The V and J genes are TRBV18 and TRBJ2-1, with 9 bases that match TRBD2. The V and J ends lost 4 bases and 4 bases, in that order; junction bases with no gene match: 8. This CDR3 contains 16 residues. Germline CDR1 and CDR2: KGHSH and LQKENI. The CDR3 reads CASSRESSGVYNEQFF. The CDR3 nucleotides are TGTGCCAGCTCACGAGAGTCTAGCGGGGTATACAATGAGCAGTTCTTC.

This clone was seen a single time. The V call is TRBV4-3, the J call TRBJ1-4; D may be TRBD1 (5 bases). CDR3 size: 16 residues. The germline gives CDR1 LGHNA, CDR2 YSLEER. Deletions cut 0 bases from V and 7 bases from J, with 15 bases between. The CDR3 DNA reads TGCGCCAGCAGCCAAGAGCGTGGGCAGGGAAGTGAAAAACTGTTTTTT. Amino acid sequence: CASSQERGQGSEKLFF.

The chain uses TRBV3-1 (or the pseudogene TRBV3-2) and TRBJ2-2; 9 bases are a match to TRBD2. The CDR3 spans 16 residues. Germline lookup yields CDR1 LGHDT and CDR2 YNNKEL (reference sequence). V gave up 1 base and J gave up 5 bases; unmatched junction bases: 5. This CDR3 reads CASSQAASGATGELFF. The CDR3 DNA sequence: TGTGCCAGCAGCCAAGCAGCTAGCGGGGCAACCGGGGAGCTGTTTTTT.

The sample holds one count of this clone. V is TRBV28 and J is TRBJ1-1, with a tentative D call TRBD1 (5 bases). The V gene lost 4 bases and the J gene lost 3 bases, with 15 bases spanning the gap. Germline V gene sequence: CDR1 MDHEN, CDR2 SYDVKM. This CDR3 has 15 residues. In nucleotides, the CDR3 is TGTGCCAGCAGTTCCTACTCCGGGGGGGACACTGAAGCTTTCTTT. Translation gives CASSSYSGGDTEAFF.

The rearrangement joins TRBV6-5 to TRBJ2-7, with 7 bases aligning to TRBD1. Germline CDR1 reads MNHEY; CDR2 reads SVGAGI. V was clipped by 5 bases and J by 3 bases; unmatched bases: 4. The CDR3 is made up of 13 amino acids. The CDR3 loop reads CASSRDSYYEQYF. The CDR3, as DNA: TGTGCCAGCAGTAGGGACAGCTACTACGAGCAGTACTTC.

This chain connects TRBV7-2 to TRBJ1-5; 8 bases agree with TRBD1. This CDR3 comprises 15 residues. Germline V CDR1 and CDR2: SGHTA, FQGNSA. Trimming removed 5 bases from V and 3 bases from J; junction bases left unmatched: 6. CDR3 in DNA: TGTGCCAGCAGCCTGGCGGGACAGGACAATCAGCCCCAGCATTTT. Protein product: CASSLAGQDNQPQHF.

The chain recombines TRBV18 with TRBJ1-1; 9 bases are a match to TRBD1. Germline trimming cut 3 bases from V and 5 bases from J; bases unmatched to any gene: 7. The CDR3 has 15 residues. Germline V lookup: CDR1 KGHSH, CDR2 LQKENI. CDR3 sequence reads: CASSPPTGGNTEAFF. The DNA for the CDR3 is TGTGCCAGCTCACCCCCGACAGGGGGGAATACTGAAGCTTTCTTT.

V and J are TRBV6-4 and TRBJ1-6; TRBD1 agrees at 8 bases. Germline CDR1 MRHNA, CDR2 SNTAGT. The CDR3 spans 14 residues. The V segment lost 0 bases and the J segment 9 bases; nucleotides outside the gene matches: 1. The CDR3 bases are TGTGCCAGCAGTGACTCTGACAGGGGTTCACCCCTCCACTTT. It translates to CASSDSDRGSPLHF.

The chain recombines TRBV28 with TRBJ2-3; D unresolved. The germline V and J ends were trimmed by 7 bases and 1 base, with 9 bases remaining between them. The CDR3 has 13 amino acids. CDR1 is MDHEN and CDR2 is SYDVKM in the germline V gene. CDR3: CASNPGGTDTQYF. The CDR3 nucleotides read TGTGCCAGCAACCCAGGCGGCACAGATACGCAGTATTTT. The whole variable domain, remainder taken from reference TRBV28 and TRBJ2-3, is DVKVTQSSRYLVKRTGEKVFLECVQDMDHENMFWYRQDPGLGLRLIYFSYDVKMKEKGDIPEGYSVSREKKERFSLILESASTNQTSMYLCASNPGGTDTQYFGPGTRLTVL.

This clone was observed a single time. CDR3 residues: CASGPMTDTQYF. In DNA form, the CDR3 reads TGTGCCAGCGGGCCCATGACAGATACGCAGTATTTT. V is TRBV18 and J is TRBJ2-3, with D unclear. The CDR3 runs 12 residues. CDR1 and CDR2 from the germline V gene are KGHSH and LQKENI. V was pared by 8 bases and J by 3 bases, with 9 bases between.

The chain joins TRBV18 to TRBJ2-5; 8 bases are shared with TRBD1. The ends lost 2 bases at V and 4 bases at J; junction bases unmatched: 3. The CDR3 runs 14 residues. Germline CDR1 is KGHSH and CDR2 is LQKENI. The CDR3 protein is CASSPRGTGETQYF. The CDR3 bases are TGTGCCAGCTCACCAAGAGGGACAGGAGAGACCCAGTACTTC.

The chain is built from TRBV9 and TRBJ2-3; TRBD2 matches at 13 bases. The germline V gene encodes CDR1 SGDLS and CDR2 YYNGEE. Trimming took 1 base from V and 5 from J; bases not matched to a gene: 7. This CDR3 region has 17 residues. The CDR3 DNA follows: TGTGCCAGCAGCGTATATACTAGCGGGGGGGCCGGAGATACGCAGTATTTT. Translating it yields CASSVYTSGGAGDTQYF.

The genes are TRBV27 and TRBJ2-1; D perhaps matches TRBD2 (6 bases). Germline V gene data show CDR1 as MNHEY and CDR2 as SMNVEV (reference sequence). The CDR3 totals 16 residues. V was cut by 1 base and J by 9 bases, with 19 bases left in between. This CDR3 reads CASSLFAGSASSEQFF. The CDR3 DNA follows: TGTGCCAGCAGTTTATTTGCCGGGAGTGCGTCAAGTGAGCAGTTCTTC.

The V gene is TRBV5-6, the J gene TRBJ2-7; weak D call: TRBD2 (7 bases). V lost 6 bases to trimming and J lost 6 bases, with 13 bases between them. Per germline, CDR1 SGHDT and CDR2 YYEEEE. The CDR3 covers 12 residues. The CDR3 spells CASTYGGREQYF. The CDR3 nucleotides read TGTGCCAGCACCTACGGGGGGCGCGAGCAGTACTTC.

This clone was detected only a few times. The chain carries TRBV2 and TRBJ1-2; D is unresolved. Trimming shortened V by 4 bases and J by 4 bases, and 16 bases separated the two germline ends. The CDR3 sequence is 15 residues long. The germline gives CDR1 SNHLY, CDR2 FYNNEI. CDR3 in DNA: TGTGCCAGCAGTGGAAGTCCGGGAGGAACCTATGGCTACACCTTC. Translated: CASSGSPGGTYGYTF. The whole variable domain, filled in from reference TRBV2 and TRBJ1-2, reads EPEVTQTPSHQVTQMGQEVILRCVPISNHLYFYWYRQILGQKVEFLVSFYNNEISEKSEIFDDQFSVERPDGSNFTLKIRSTKLEDSAMYFCASSGSPGGTYGYTFGSGTRLTVV.

The CDR3 bases are TGTGCCAGCAGCTTACTATTGGGACAGGGGACGGAGTACGAGCAGTACTTC. This codes for CASSLLLGQGTEYEQYF. The gene calls are TRBV7-8 and TRBJ2-7; 10 nucleotides align to TRBD1. Germline-derived CDR1 and CDR2 are SGHVS and FQNEAQ. The CDR3 extends over 17 amino acids. With 2 bases clipped from V and 4 bases from J, the junction kept 11 bases outside the gene matches.

The CDR3 here is CASSLLDINYGYTF. In DNA form, the CDR3 reads TGTGCCAGCTCACTTTTGGACATTAACTATGGCTACACCTTC. The J gene is TRBJ1-2, the V gene TRBV18; maybe TRBD1 (5 bases). Germline V lookup: CDR1 KGHSH, CDR2 LQKENI. V gave up 4 bases and J gave up 1 base, with 10 bases separating them. The CDR3 loop spans 14 amino acids.

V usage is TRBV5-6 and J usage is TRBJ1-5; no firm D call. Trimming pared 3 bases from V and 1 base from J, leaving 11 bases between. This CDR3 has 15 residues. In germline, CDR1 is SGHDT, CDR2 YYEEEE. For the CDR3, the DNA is TGTGCCAGCAGCTCCGGCTCGGGGAGCAATCAGCCCCAGCATTTT. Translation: CASSSGSGSNQPQHF.

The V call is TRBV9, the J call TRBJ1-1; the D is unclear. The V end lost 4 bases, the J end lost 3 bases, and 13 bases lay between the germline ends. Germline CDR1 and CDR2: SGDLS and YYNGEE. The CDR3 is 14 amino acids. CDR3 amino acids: CASSPIDKYTEAFF. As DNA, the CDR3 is TGTGCCAGCAGCCCCATCGACAAATACACTGAAGCTTTCTTT. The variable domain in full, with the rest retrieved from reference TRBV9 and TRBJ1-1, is DSGVTQTPKHLITATGQRVTLRCSPRSGDLSVYWYQQSLDQGLQFLIQYYNGEERAKGNILERFSAQQFPDLHSELNLSSLELGDSALYFCASSPIDKYTEAFFGQGTRLTVV.

The CDR3 nucleotides are TGCGCCAGCAGCGTTATAGCGGGGGCAGAGACCCAGTACTTC. Its translation is CASSVIAGAETQYF. This chain joins TRBV5-1 and TRBJ2-5; 9 bases agree with TRBD2. There are 14 residues in the CDR3. V lost 4 bases and J lost 4; bases outside the gene matches: 5. In germline, CDR1 is SGHRS, CDR2 YFSETQ.

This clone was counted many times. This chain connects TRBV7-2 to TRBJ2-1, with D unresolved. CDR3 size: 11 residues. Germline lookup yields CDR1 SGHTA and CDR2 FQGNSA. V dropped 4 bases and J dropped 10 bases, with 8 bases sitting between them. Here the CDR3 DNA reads TGTGCCAGCAGCTCAGAAGCGGAGCAGTTCTTC. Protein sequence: CASSSEAEQFF.

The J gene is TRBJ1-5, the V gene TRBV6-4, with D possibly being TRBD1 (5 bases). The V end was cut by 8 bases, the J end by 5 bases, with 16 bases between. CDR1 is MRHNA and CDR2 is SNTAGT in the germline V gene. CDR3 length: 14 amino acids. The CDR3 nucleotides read TGTGCCAGCTCCCCTAATTGGGGGGATCAGCCCCAGCATTTT. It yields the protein CASSPNWGDQPQHF.

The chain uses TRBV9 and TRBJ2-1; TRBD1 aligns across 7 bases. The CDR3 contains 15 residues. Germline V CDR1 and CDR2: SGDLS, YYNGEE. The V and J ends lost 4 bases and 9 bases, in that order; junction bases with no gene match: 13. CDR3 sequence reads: CASSPSGTASIEQFF. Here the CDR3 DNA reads TGTGCCAGCAGCCCCTCCGGGACAGCTTCGATTGAGCAGTTCTTC.

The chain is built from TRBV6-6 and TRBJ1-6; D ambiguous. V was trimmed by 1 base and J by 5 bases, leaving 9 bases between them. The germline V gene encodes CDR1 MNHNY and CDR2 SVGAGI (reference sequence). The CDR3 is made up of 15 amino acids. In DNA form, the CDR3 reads TGTGCCAGCAGTTACTACAGAAGTAATAATTCACCCCTCCACTTT. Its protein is CASSYYRSNNSPLHF.

CDR3 region: CASSPRAGGSYEQYF. For the CDR3, the DNA is TGTGCCAGCTCACCACGGGCAGGGGGGTCGTACGAGCAGTACTTC. The chain carries TRBV18 and TRBJ2-7; D might be TRBD1 (7 bases). The CDR3 has 15 amino acids. In germline, CDR1 is KGHSH, CDR2 LQKENI. Trimming pared 1 base from V and 4 bases from J, leaving 14 bases between.

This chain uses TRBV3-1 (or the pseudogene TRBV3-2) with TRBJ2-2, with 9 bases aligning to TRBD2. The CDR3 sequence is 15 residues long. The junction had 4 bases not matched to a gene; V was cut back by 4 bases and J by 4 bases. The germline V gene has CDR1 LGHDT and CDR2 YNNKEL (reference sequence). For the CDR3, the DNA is TGTGCCAGCAGCCCCCTGCGGGAGGGCACCGGGGAGCTGTTTTTT. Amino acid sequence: CASSPLREGTGELFF.

CDR3 in amino acids: CASSPPGTANYGYTF. CDR3 in DNA: TGTGCCAGCTCACCACCCGGGACAGCAAACTATGGCTACACCTTC. The chain is built from TRBV18 and TRBJ1-2, with 7 bases fitting TRBD1. Germline V lookup: CDR1 KGHSH, CDR2 LQKENI. V shed 0 bases, J shed 2 bases, and the junction held 3 bases outside the gene matches. The CDR3 runs to 15 residues.